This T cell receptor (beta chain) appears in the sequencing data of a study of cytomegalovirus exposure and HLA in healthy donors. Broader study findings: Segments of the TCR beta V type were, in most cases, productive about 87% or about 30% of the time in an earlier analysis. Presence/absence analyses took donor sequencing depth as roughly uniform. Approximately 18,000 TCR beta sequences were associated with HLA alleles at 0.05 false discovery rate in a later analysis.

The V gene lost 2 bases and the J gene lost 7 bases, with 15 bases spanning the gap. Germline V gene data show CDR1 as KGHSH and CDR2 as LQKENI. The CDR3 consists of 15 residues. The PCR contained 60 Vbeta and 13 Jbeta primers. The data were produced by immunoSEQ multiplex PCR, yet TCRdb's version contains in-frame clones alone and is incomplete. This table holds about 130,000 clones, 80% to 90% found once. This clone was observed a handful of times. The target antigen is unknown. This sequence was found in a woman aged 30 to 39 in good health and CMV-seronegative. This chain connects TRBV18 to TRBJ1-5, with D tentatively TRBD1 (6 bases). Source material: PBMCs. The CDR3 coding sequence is TGTGCCAGCTCACCAAAAACAGGGATTGGACAGCCCCAGCATTTT. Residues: CASSPKTGIGQPQHF.